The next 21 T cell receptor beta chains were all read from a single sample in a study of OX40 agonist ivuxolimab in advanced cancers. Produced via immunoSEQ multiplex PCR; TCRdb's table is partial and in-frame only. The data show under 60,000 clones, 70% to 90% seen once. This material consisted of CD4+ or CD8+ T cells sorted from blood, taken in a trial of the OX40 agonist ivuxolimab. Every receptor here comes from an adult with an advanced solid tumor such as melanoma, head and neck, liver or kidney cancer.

The CDR3: CASSPGQGNQPQHF. CDR3 bases: TGTGCCAGCAGCCCCGGACAGGGTAATCAGCCCCAGCATTTT. The chain is built from TRBV7-2 and TRBJ1-5; TRBD1 matches 8 bases. Germline CDR1 SGHTA, CDR2 FQGNSA. With V trimmed by 5 bases and J by 4 bases, 4 bases remained unmatched. The length of the CDR3 is 14 residues.

The CDR3 region has the DNA TGCAGCGTTGCTGACAGGAGGCATGGCTACACCTTC. Protein sequence: CSVADRRHGYTF. The V gene is TRBV29-1, the J gene TRBJ1-2; a possible D gene is TRBD1 (6 bases). Trimming left V 4 bases short and J 6 bases short, with 12 bases between. CDR3 length: 12 amino acids. In germline, CDR1 is SQVTM, CDR2 ANQGSEA. Full variable domain (remainder filled in from reference TRBV29-1 and TRBJ1-2): SAVISQKPSRDICQRGTSLTIQCQVDSQVTMMFWYRQQPGQSLTLIATANQGSEATYESGFVIDKFPISRPNLTFSTLTVSNMSPEDSSIYLCSVADRRHGYTFGSGTRLTVV.

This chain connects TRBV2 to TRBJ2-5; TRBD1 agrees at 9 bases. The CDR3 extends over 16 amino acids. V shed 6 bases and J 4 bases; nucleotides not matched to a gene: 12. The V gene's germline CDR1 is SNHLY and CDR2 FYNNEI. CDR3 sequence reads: CASSVLSGTGRETQYF. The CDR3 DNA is TGTGCCAGCAGCGTCCTGTCCGGGACAGGGAGAGAGACCCAGTACTTC. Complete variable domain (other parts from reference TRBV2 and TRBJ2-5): EPEVTQTPSHQVTQMGQEVILRCVPISNHLYFYWYRQILGQKVEFLVSFYNNEISEKSEIFDDQFSVERPDGSNFTLKIRSTKLEDSAMYFCASSVLSGTGRETQYFGPGTRLLVL.

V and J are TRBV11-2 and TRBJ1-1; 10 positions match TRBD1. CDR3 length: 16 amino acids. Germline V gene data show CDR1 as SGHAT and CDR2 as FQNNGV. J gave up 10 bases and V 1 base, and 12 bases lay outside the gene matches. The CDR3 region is CASSLATGTGARGAFF. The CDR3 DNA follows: TGTGCCAGCAGCTTAGCGACCGGGACAGGGGCGAGGGGAGCTTTCTTT.

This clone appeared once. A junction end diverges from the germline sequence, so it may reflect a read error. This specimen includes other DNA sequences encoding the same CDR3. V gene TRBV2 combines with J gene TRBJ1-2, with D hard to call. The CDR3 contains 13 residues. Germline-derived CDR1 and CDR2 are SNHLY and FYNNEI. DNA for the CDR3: TGTGCCAGCAGCCAAACAGAAAACTATGGTTACACCTTC. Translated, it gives CASSQTENYGYTF.

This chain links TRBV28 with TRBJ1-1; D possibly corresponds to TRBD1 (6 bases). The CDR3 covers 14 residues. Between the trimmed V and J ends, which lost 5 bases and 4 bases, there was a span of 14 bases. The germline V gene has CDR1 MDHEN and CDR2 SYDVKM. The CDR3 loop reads CASSLYREATEAFF. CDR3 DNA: TGTGCCAGCAGTCTATACAGGGAGGCCACTGAAGCTTTCTTT.

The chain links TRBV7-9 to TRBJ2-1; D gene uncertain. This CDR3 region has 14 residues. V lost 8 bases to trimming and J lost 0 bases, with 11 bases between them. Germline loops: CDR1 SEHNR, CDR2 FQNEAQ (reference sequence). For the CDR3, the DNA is TGTGCCAGCTCCGGCTGGAGCTCCTACAATGAGCAGTTCTTC. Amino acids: CASSGWSSYNEQFF.

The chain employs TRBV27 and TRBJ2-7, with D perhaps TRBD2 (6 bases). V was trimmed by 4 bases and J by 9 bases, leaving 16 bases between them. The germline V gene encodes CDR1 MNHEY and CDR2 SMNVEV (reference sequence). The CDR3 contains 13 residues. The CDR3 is CASSYRDFGRQYF. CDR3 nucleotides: TGTGCCAGCAGTTACCGGGACTTCGGTAGGCAGTACTTC.

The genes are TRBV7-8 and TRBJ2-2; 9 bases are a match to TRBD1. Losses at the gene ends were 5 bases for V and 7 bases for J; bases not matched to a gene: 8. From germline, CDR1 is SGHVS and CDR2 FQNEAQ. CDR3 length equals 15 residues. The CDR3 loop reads CASSAGTGRFGELFF. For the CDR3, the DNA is TGTGCCAGCAGCGCCGGGACAGGGAGGTTCGGGGAGCTGTTTTTT.

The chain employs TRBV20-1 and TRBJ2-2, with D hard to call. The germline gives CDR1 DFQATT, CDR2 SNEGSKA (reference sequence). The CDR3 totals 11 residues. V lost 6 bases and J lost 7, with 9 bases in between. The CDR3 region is CSAPRNGELFF. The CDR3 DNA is TGCAGTGCCCCTCGTAACGGGGAGCTGTTTTTT.

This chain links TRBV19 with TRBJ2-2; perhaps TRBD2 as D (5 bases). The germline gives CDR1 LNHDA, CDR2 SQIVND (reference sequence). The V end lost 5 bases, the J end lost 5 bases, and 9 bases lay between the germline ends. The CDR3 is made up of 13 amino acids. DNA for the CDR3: TGTGCCAGTAGTTCGGGGAATACCGGGGAGCTGTTTTTT. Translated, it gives CASSSGNTGELFF.

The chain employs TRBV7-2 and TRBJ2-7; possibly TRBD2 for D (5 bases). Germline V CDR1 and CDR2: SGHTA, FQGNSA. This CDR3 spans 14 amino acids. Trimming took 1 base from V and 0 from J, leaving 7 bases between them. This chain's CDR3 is CASSLVGSSYEQYF. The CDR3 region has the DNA TGTGCCAGCAGCTTAGTAGGGAGCTCCTACGAGCAGTACTTC.

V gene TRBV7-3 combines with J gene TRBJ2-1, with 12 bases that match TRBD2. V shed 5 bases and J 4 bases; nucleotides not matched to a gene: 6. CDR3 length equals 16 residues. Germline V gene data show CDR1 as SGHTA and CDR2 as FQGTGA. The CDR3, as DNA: TGTGCCAGCAGCCTACTAGCGGGAGGATTTTACAATGAGCAGTTCTTC. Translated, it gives CASSLLAGGFYNEQFF.

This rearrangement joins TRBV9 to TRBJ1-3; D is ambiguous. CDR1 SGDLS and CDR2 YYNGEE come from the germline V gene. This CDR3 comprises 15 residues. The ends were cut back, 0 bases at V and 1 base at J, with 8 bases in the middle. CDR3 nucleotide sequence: TGTGCCAGCAGCGTAGGTGCTGGATCTGGAAACACCATATATTTT. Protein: CASSVGAGSGNTIYF.

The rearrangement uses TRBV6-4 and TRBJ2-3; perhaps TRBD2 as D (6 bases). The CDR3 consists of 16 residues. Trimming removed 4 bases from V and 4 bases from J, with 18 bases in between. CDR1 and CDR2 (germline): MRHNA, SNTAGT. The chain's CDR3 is CASSAGVAGTADTQYF. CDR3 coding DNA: TGTGCCAGCAGTGCGGGGGTTGCGGGAACGGCAGATACGCAGTATTTT.

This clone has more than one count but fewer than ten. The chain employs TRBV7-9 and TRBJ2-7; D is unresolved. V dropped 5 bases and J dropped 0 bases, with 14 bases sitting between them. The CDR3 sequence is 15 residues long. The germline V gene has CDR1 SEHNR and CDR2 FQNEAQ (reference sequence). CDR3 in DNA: TGTGCCAGCAGCAATAGGGAATGGGCCTCCTACGAGCAGTACTTC. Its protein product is CASSNREWASYEQYF.

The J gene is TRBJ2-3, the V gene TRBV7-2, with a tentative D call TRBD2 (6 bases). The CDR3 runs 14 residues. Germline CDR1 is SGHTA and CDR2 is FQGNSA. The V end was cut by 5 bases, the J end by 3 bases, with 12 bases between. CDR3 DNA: TGTGCCAGCAGCCGGGAGAGGAAAACAGATACGCAGTATTTT. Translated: CASSRERKTDTQYF.

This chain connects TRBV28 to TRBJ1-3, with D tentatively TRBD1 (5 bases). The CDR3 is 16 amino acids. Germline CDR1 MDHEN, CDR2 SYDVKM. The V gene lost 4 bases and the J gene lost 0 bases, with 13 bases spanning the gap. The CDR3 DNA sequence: TGTGCCAGCAGTTCCGGGGGGGGAGTCTCTGGAAACACCATATATTTT. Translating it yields CASSSGGGVSGNTIYF.

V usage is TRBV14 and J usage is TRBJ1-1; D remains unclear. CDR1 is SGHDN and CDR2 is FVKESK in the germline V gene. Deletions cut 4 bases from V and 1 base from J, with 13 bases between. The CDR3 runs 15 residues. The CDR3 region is CASSPRVLRNTEAFF. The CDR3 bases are TGTGCCAGCAGCCCTAGGGTATTACGGAACACTGAAGCTTTCTTT.

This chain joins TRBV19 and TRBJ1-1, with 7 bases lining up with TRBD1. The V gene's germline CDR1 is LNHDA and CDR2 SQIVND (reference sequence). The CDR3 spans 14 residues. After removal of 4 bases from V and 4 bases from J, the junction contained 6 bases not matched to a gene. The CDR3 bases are TGTGCCAGTAGTAAACAGGGGATTATCACTGAAGCTTTCTTT. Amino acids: CASSKQGIITEAFF.

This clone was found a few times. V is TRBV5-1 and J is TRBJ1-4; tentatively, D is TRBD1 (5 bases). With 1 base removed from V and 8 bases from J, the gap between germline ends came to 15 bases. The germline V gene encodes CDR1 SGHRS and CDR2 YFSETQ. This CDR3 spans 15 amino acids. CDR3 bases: TGCGCCAGCAGCTTGAGCGGGGACCGGAGAGAAAAACTGTTTTTT. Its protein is CASSLSGDRREKLFF.